Below are 15 T cell receptor beta chains sequenced from a single sample in a study of chemoradiotherapy in HPV16-positive cancers. The repertoire was sequenced with immunoSEQ multiplex PCR; TCRdb's copy has only in-frame clones and lacks some. The sample yields more than 10,000 clones, about 78% seen once. The material was obtained from a patient who underwent chemoradiotherapy. The receptors come from a human donor with HPV-associated anogenital cancer.

The rearrangement uses TRBV7-6 and TRBJ1-4; TRBD1 matches at 9 bases. The CDR3 sequence is 15 residues long. Germline CDR1 and CDR2: SGHVS and FNYEAQ. V dropped 5 bases and J dropped 3; count of bases not matched to a gene: 4. As DNA, the CDR3 is TGTGCCAGCAGCGGTCGACAGGGGGCTAATGAAAAACTGTTTTTT. As protein: CASSGRQGANEKLFF.

This chain links TRBV19 with TRBJ2-4; TRBD1 or TRBD2 may be the D gene (5 bases each). The CDR3 is 17 residues long. Germline CDR1 LNHDA, CDR2 SQIVND (reference sequence). Deletions cut 0 bases from V and 4 bases from J, with 16 bases between. The CDR3 region is CASSIDGTTRQKNIQYF. DNA for the CDR3: TGTGCCAGTAGTATAGATGGGACCACCAGACAGAAAAACATTCAGTACTTC.

This chain connects TRBV5-1 to TRBJ2-1, with no clear D. Germline-derived CDR1 and CDR2 are SGHRS and YFSETQ. Trimming removed 0 bases at V and 5 bases at J, with 9 bases between. The CDR3 covers 14 residues. The chain's CDR3 is CASSLVGLNNEQFF. The CDR3 DNA is TGCGCCAGCAGCTTGGTGGGCCTGAACAATGAGCAGTTCTTC.

The chain combines TRBV4-2 with TRBJ2-3; no clear D. V was clipped by 0 bases and J by 1 base, with 11 bases between them. CDR1 and CDR2 from the germline V gene are LGHNA and YNFKEQ. The CDR3 runs to 16 residues. The CDR3 protein is CASSQDWAEGTDTQYF. CDR3 coding DNA: TGTGCCAGCAGCCAAGATTGGGCCGAGGGCACAGATACGCAGTATTTT.

Note on this clone: Sequence at one end of the junction differs from germline and may be a read error. This chain joins TRBV27 and TRBJ2-1, with a possible D match to TRBD1 (6 bases). CDR1 is MNHEY, CDR2 SMNVEV, per germline (reference sequence). The CDR3 is made up of 15 amino acids. For the CDR3, the DNA is TGTGCCAGCAGTGTATCGGACAGTCCCTACAATGAGCAGTTCTTC. This codes for CASSVSDSPYNEQFF.

This rearrangement joins TRBV6-1 to TRBJ2-5, with 9 positions matching TRBD1. After removal of 8 bases from V and 0 bases from J, the junction contained 7 bases not matched to a gene. Germline loops: CDR1 MNHNS, CDR2 SASEGT. CDR3 length equals 15 residues. This CDR3 reads CASGRQGGYQETQYF. CDR3 coding DNA: TGTGCCAGCGGTCGACAGGGGGGGTACCAAGAGACCCAGTACTTC.

This chain uses TRBV2 with TRBJ1-4; the D is unclear. The CDR3 runs to 15 residues. Per the germline V gene, CDR1 is SNHLY and CDR2 is FYNNEI. V was cut by 4 bases and J by 8 bases, with 17 bases left in between. This chain's CDR3 is CASSGQQAVGEKLFF. The CDR3 DNA reads TGTGCCAGCAGTGGGCAGCAGGCCGTCGGAGAAAAACTGTTTTTT.

This clone occurred once. This sequence joins TRBV9 and TRBJ1-1; D is perhaps TRBD1 (5 bases). This CDR3 has 16 amino acids. CDR1 is SGDLS, CDR2 YYNGEE, per germline. V lost 4 bases to trimming and J lost 3 bases, with 19 bases between them. CDR3 in amino acids: CASSSTPQGRDTEAFF. The CDR3, as DNA: TGTGCCAGCAGCTCTACCCCTCAGGGCAGGGACACTGAAGCTTTCTTT.

This clone was seen a few times. The chain links TRBV7-8 to TRBJ2-7; TRBD2 agrees at 9 bases. The length of the CDR3 is 15 residues. The V segment lost 7 bases and the J segment 1 base; nucleotides outside the gene matches: 8. CDR1 is SGHVS and CDR2 is FQNEAQ in the germline V gene. CDR3 sequence: CASTSLTSGSYEQYF. The CDR3 region has the DNA TGTGCCAGCACCTCCTTGACTAGCGGATCCTACGAGCAGTACTTC. Complete variable domain (other parts from reference TRBV7-8 and TRBJ2-7): GAGVSQSPRYKVAKRGQDVALRCDPISGHVSLFWYQQALGQGPEFLTYFQNEAQLDKSGLPSDRFFAERPEGSVSTLKIQRTQQEDSAVYLCASTSLTSGSYEQYFGPGTRLTVT.

This clone appeared a few times. The V call is TRBV11-2, the J call TRBJ1-5, with 7 bases identical to TRBD1. This CDR3 comprises 13 residues. Germline V lookup: CDR1 SGHAT, CDR2 FQNNGV. Unmatched junction bases numbered 5, after V lost 6 bases and J lost 6 bases. Here the CDR3 reads CASSGQDGQPQHF. The CDR3 nucleotides are TGTGCCAGCAGTGGACAGGATGGTCAGCCCCAGCATTTT.

Only a few counts were recorded for this clone. The chain uses TRBV30 and TRBJ2-7, with D perhaps being TRBD1 or TRBD2 (5 bases each). This CDR3 is built from 15 residues. The ends were cut back, 0 bases at V and 6 bases at J, with 18 bases in the middle. CDR1 and CDR2 from the germline V gene are GTSNPN and SVGIG (reference sequence). The CDR3 region has the DNA TGTGCCTGGAGTGTATCCGGGACCAAGGGCAGCGAGCAGTACTTC. This codes for CAWSVSGTKGSEQYF.

The chain combines TRBV28 with TRBJ2-5, with 10 positions matching TRBD1. The DNA end favors TRBJ2-7, so the J call may be wrong. This CDR3 has 15 amino acids. Germline V lookup: CDR1 MDHEN, CDR2 SYDVKM. The CDR3 coding sequence is TGTGCCAGCAGACCCCAGACAGGGGGCAGCTACGAGCAGTACTTC. Translation: CASRPQTGGSYEQYF.

This clone was counted between two and nine times. The chain uses TRBV6-1 and TRBJ2-7; D is ambiguous. Germline CDR1 reads MNHNS; CDR2 reads SASEGT. The CDR3 runs 13 residues. V was shortened by 7 bases and J by 2 bases, with 12 bases between the two germline ends. The CDR3, as DNA: TGTGCCAGCAAGAGGTCCGAGGCCTACGAGCAGTACTTC. It encodes CASKRSEAYEQYF.

The genes are TRBV19 and TRBJ2-7, with a tentative D call TRBD1 (5 bases). Trimming removed 5 bases from V and 5 bases from J, with 13 bases in between. Germline assignment: CDR1 LNHDA and CDR2 SQIVND (reference sequence). The CDR3 consists of 13 residues. The CDR3 nucleotides read TGTGCCAGTAGTCCCAGGACATGGGACGAGCAGTACTTC. It yields the protein CASSPRTWDEQYF.

The CDR3 DNA reads TGCGCCAGCAGCCAAGATCCCCCGGGAGGGGTCACCGGGGAGCTGTTTTTT. Translating gives CASSQDPPGGVTGELFF. The rearrangement links TRBV4-3 to TRBJ2-2; 8 positions agree with TRBD2. The CDR3 has 17 amino acids. Per germline, CDR1 LGHNA and CDR2 YSLEER. J was trimmed by 4 bases and V by 0 bases; bases with no gene match: 7.